The 3 T cell receptor beta chains below were found in one sample sequenced in a study of cytomegalovirus exposure and HLA in healthy donors. Vbeta (60) and Jbeta (13) primers were used in the PCR. Produced via immunoSEQ multiplex PCR; TCRdb's table is partial and in-frame only. The table includes about 94,000 clones, 75% to 80% detected once. Material for sequencing was PBMCs. Every receptor here comes from a middle-aged woman in good health and CMV-seronegative.

This sequence joins TRBV6-5 and TRBJ2-7; 7 nucleotides agree with TRBD2. The CDR3 totals 15 residues. The ends lost 2 bases at V and 3 bases at J; junction bases unmatched: 7. Germline loops: CDR1 MNHEY, CDR2 SVGAGI. The CDR3 sequence is CASSYVGGSFYEQYF. In DNA form, the CDR3 reads TGTGCCAGCAGTTACGTGGGGGGGAGCTTCTACGAGCAGTACTTC.

This rearrangement joins TRBV5-4 to TRBJ2-1, with D possibly being TRBD1 (6 bases). Germline loops: CDR1 SGHNT, CDR2 YYREEE (reference sequence). The CDR3 is made up of 15 amino acids. V was clipped by 0 bases and J by 5 bases, with 12 bases between them. Here the CDR3 reads CASSLALRTDNEQFF. CDR3 nucleotide sequence: TGTGCCAGCAGCTTGGCCCTGAGGACAGACAATGAGCAGTTCTTC.

The chain carries TRBV4-3 and TRBJ2-5; D ambiguous. Germline V gene lookup returns CDR1 LGHNA and CDR2 YSLEER. V was trimmed by 0 bases and J by 4 bases, leaving 6 bases between them. This CDR3 spans 13 amino acids. In nucleotides, the CDR3 is TGCGCCAGCAGCCAAGATAGAACAGAGACCCAGTACTTC. Its protein product is CASSQDRTETQYF.